Listed below are T cell receptor beta chains from one sample, sequenced in a study of blood T cell repertoires in COVID-19. The assay was immunoSEQ multiplex PCR, and TCRdb's table has in-frame clones only and misses some. The data contain 130,000 to 150,000 clones, approximately 84% of them singletons. Sequenced input: peripheral blood. Receptor source: a woman aged 55-75 years with acute or convalescent COVID-19. Each CDR3 is given with its conserved first and last residue.

v_call,j_call,cdr3_aa
TRBV28,TRBJ2-1,CASRPGGEYNEQFF
TRBV6-6,TRBJ2-7,CASSYVTTSYEQYF
TRBV11-3,TRBJ2-1,CASSLDMGGSGYNEQFF
TRBV18,TRBJ2-1,CASSPRTGHYNEQFF
TRBV6-5,TRBJ1-1,CASTRDTEAFF
TRBV4-1,TRBJ2-5,CASSQIKLAGEAGETQYF
TRBV7-2,TRBJ2-5,CASSQFAGLKETQYF
TRBV5-4,TRBJ2-1,CASSVPPWGLAVDEQFF
TRBV24-1,TRBJ1-2,CATSGTGTDGYTF
TRBV5-1,TRBJ2-7,CASSHSGSSSYEQYF
TRBV7-9,TRBJ1-3,CASSTGTRNGNTIYF
TRBV6-6,TRBJ2-3,CASSRRASGRVGDTQYF
TRBV27,TRBJ2-1,CASSSSLRGGQFF
TRBV2,TRBJ1-1,CAGTRGVTEAFF
TRBV3-1/TRBV3-2,TRBJ2-4,CASSQPAGGGRGNIQYF
TRBV5-1,TRBJ2-7,CASRRTNQNSYEQYF
TRBV5-8,TRBJ2-5,CASSPISGVWETQYF
TRBV11-3,TRBJ2-1,CASSLGTGVDNEQFF
TRBV3-1/TRBV3-2,TRBJ2-7,CASSQGGLAGSEQYF
TRBV19,TRBJ2-2,CASSPHSNTGELFF
TRBV5-1,TRBJ1-2,CASTAGGIYGYTF
TRBV2,TRBJ1-1,CASSNRGMNTEAFF
TRBV7-6,TRBJ1-1,CASSRGQRNTEAFF
TRBV5-4,TRBJ2-7,CASSFGTGYEQYF
TRBV19,TRBJ2-7,CASSIKPGRHEQYF
TRBV3-1/TRBV3-2,TRBJ2-7,CASTRTSGSYEQYF
TRBV11-2,TRBJ1-1,CASSSLPGNTEAFF
TRBV6-6,TRBJ1-2,CASSLDGNYGYTF
TRBV7-2,TRBJ2-7,CASSLTPTWRDEQYF
TRBV6-5,TRBJ1-1,CASKKQGNTEAFF
TRBV28,TRBJ2-1,CASMAEYNEQFF
TRBV2,TRBJ1-5,CASSTDRVNQPQHF
TRBV28,TRBJ1-5,CASSYPLGGGLIGLVHPQHF
TRBV13,TRBJ2-7,CASSSEGEGIYEQYF
TRBV5-1,TRBJ2-7,CASRNIPYEQYF
TRBV30,TRBJ1-6,CAWSENTGASPLHF
TRBV7-6,TRBJ2-1,CASSPQLNEQFF
TRBV5-4,TRBJ2-7,CASSLAESYEQYF
TRBV6-4,TRBJ2-1,CPTDRANEQFF
TRBV12-5,TRBJ1-6,CASRNRQNSPLHF
TRBV6-4,TRBJ1-1,CASSPGTGLMNTEAFF
TRBV7-3,TRBJ2-1,CASSRSSGRGTYNEQFF
TRBV27,TRBJ2-1,CASSPFNINSYNEQFF
TRBV3-1/TRBV3-2,TRBJ2-3,CASSQVGGKGTDTQYF
TRBV5-4,TRBJ2-3,CASSPSGAYTDTQYF
TRBV5-6,TRBJ2-5,CASSFGVETQYF
TRBV11-2,TRBJ2-5,CASSLDKASGIPQYF
TRBV5-1,TRBJ1-5,CASATGPLGPQHF
TRBV3-1/TRBV3-2,TRBJ2-1,CASSQGTGTRDFNEQFF
TRBV28,TRBJ1-5,CASSGDRRGLQHF
TRBV9,TRBJ2-2,CASSFGSGGNTGELFF
TRBV6-5,TRBJ2-1,CASRTTDYSNNEQFF
TRBV10-1,TRBJ2-1,CASRSPFGEQFF
TRBV4-2,TRBJ1-1,CASSRESMNTEAFF
TRBV7-7,TRBJ2-2,CASSLGQGGNTGELFF
TRBV23-1,TRBJ1-1,CASSQSDSSNTEAFF
TRBV11-2,TRBJ2-2,CASSLTLAGVSTGELFF
TRBV5-1,TRBJ2-3,CASSPNRFGTDTQYF
TRBV5-4,TRBJ2-7,CASSGRDSPYEQYF
TRBV5-4,TRBJ2-7,CASSLGGSIYEQYF